A single sample is the source of the 24 T cell receptor beta chains below, sequenced in a study of blood T cell repertoires in COVID-19. Generated by immunoSEQ multiplex PCR, the TCRdb table keeps only in-frame clones and is missing some. The sample includes roughly 200,000 clones, around 80% seen only once; the top ten take less than 7%. Sequencing was carried out using peripheral blood. The receptors come from a woman in her seventies with acute or convalescent COVID-19.

The chain recombines TRBV30 with TRBJ1-3; D perhaps matches TRBD1 (6 bases). CDR3 size: 15 residues. Germline V lookup: CDR1 GTSNPN, CDR2 SVGIG (reference sequence). V was pared by 2 bases and J by 3 bases, with 14 bases between. In nucleotides, the CDR3 is TGTGCCTGGAGTCTGGGGCGGGGGCTTGGAAACACCATATATTTT. Protein product: CAWSLGRGLGNTIYF.

The chain joins TRBV20-1 to TRBJ1-1; D may be TRBD1 (5 bases). Trimming took off 8 bases at V and 4 bases at J, with 11 bases between the two ends. Germline CDR1 and CDR2: DFQATT and SNEGSKA (reference sequence). The CDR3 runs 11 residues. The CDR3 sequence is CSPGRITEAFF. DNA for the CDR3: TGCAGTCCAGGGCGGATCACTGAAGCTTTCTTT.

This chain uses TRBV29-1 with TRBJ2-7; the D gene is possibly TRBD1 (6 bases). V lost 6 bases to trimming and J lost 2 bases, with 17 bases between them. Germline CDR1 reads SQVTM; CDR2 reads ANQGSEA. The length of the CDR3 is 14 residues. The CDR3 DNA follows: TGCAGCGTAATACCCAGGGGTTTCACCTACGAGCAGTACTTC. The encoded protein is CSVIPRGFTYEQYF.

This clone was observed a few times. The J gene is TRBJ2-2, the V gene TRBV19; TRBD2 agrees at 11 bases. This CDR3 is 19 amino acids long. CDR1 is LNHDA, CDR2 SQIVND, per germline (reference sequence). Germline trimming cut 3 bases from V and 3 bases from J; bases unmatched to any gene: 12. The CDR3 here is CASSMKGLAGGPDTGELFF. The CDR3 coding sequence is TGTGCCAGTAGTATGAAGGGATTAGCGGGAGGGCCGGACACCGGGGAGCTGTTTTTT.

The J gene is TRBJ2-2, the V gene TRBV4-1, with a tentative D call TRBD1 (6 bases). Between the trimmed V and J ends, which lost 6 bases and 9 bases, there was a span of 17 bases. This CDR3 contains 14 residues. CDR1 MGHRA and CDR2 YSYEKL come from the germline V gene. CDR3 DNA sequence: TGCGCCAGCAGTCTAAAACAGGGATTCCGGGAGCTGTTTTTT. Residues: CASSLKQGFRELFF.

This clone has ten or more counts. The chain combines TRBV5-6 with TRBJ1-2, with TRBD1 matching 9 bases. The CDR3 length is 15 residues. V dropped 4 bases and J dropped 6; count of bases not matched to a gene: 10. Germline lookup yields CDR1 SGHDT and CDR2 YYEEEE. The CDR3 nucleotides read TGTGCCAGCAGCATCCGGGACAGGGTACCAAATGGCTACACCTTC. Encoded protein: CASSIRDRVPNGYTF.

The genes are TRBV3-1 (or the pseudogene TRBV3-2) and TRBJ1-2, with D unclear. V lost 6 bases and J 4 bases, leaving 12 bases between the germline ends. The germline V gene has CDR1 LGHDT and CDR2 YNNKEL (reference sequence). This CDR3 has 13 residues. As DNA, the CDR3 is TGTGCCAGCAGGGGAGCTTCGAGCTATGGCTACACCTTC. It specifies CASRGASSYGYTF.

This chain uses TRBV6-6 with TRBJ2-7; TRBD1 matches at 7 bases. With 0 bases clipped from V and 2 bases from J, the junction kept 4 bases outside the gene matches. The CDR3 has 15 residues. CDR1 is MNHNY, CDR2 SVGAGI, per germline (reference sequence). The DNA for the CDR3 is TGTGCCAGCAGTTACTCCCCGACAGGGACCTACGAGCAGTACTTC. This codes for CASSYSPTGTYEQYF.

The CDR3 bases are TGTGCCAGCAGCTCCCAATCGAACACTGAAGCTTTCTTT. Translated: CASSSQSNTEAFF. This rearrangement joins TRBV7-9 to TRBJ1-1; unclear D gene. CDR1 is SEHNR, CDR2 FQNEAQ, per germline (reference sequence). The CDR3 has 13 amino acids. Trimming removed 4 bases from V and 1 base from J, with 7 bases in between.

The CDR3 DNA reads TGCGCCAGCAGCTCGTTCGGTGACTACGAGCAGTACTTC. Protein product: CASSSFGDYEQYF. The rearrangement links TRBV5-1 to TRBJ2-7, with D unresolved. Germline-derived CDR1 and CDR2 are SGHRS and YFSETQ. CDR3 size: 13 residues. V was shortened by 3 bases and J by 3 bases, with 10 bases between the two germline ends.

The chain links TRBV19 to TRBJ1-2; 10 nucleotides agree with TRBD1. The CDR3 runs 14 residues. Germline V gives CDR1 LNHDA, CDR2 SQIVND (reference sequence). V lost 4 bases to trimming and J lost 6 bases; unmatched junction nucleotides: 5. The CDR3 sequence: CASSTRQGADGYTF. CDR3 in DNA: TGTGCCAGTAGTACCCGACAGGGGGCCGATGGCTACACCTTC.

The rearrangement uses TRBV7-9 and TRBJ1-6; 7 bases align to TRBD1. CDR1 and CDR2 (germline): SEHNR, FQNEAQ (reference sequence). CDR3 length: 14 residues. Trimming at V came to 6 bases and at J to 6 bases, leaving 5 bases not matched to a gene. CDR3 nucleotide sequence: TGTGCCAGCAGTTTGACAGGGATTAATTCACCCCTCCACTTT. This encodes CASSLTGINSPLHF.

This chain links TRBV7-9 with TRBJ2-1, with 10 positions matching TRBD2. Germline values: CDR1 SEHNR, CDR2 FQNEAQ (reference sequence). V dropped 5 bases and J dropped 10; count of bases not matched to a gene: 8. This CDR3 has 14 residues. The CDR3, as DNA: TGTGCCAGCAGCCCGTCACTAGCGGGAAAAGAGCAGTTCTTC. It codes for CASSPSLAGKEQFF.

The rearrangement links TRBV19 to TRBJ1-1; D might be TRBD1 (5 bases). Germline CDR1 is LNHDA and CDR2 is SQIVND (reference sequence). The CDR3 sequence is 15 residues long. Trimming took off 10 bases at V and 4 bases at J, with 22 bases between the two ends. Here the CDR3 reads CATRPDPLTATEAFF. DNA for the CDR3: TGTGCCACCAGACCCGACCCACTGACAGCCACTGAAGCTTTCTTT.

The chain has TRBV28 and TRBJ1-1; no definite D call. Trimming left V 5 bases short and J 5 bases short, with 15 bases between. This CDR3 region has 14 residues. Germline CDR1 reads MDHEN; CDR2 reads SYDVKM. CDR3 residues: CASSPRVVQTEAFF. The CDR3 DNA reads as TGTGCCAGCAGTCCCCGGGTGGTGCAGACTGAAGCTTTCTTT.

The chain employs TRBV29-1 and TRBJ2-7; 10 nucleotides match TRBD1. V lost 6 bases, J lost 4 bases, and 12 bases stayed unmatched. In germline, CDR1 is SQVTM, CDR2 ANQGSEA. The CDR3 covers 15 residues. CDR3 loop: CSVLNTDRGVYEQYF. The CDR3 coding sequence is TGCAGCGTGCTGAATACGGACAGGGGGGTGTACGAGCAGTACTTC.

The gene calls are TRBV18 and TRBJ1-3; D remains unclear. The CDR3 sequence is 15 residues long. The V gene lost 6 bases and the J gene lost 4 bases, with 16 bases spanning the gap. From germline, CDR1 is KGHSH and CDR2 LQKENI. The CDR3 coding sequence is TGTGCCAGCTCCGCTTCGGGTCTATCCGGAAACACCATATATTTT. It specifies CASSASGLSGNTIYF.

The CDR3 nucleotides read TGTGCCAGCAGCCAGACAGGGCAGGACGAAAAACTGTTTTTT. Amino acids: CASSQTGQDEKLFF. The chain carries TRBV28 and TRBJ1-4, with 7 positions matching TRBD1. CDR1 is MDHEN, CDR2 SYDVKM, per germline. The trim removed 6 bases at V and 8 bases at J, leaving 9 bases unmatched. The CDR3 loop spans 14 amino acids.

This chain joins TRBV2 and TRBJ2-7; TRBD2 matches at 8 bases. Germline lookup yields CDR1 SNHLY and CDR2 FYNNEI. V trimming: 5 bases; J trimming: 0 bases; junction bases outside the gene matches: 3. The CDR3 covers 14 residues. The CDR3 DNA follows: TGTGCCAGCAGTCCACTAGCGGTCTCCTACGAGCAGTACTTC. This sequence encodes CASSPLAVSYEQYF.

V usage is TRBV19 and J usage is TRBJ2-3; TRBD2 agrees at 8 bases. This CDR3 is built from 13 residues. Germline CDR1 LNHDA, CDR2 SQIVND (reference sequence). The J segment lost 5 bases and the V segment lost 6 bases, leaving 4 bases of the junction unmatched. The CDR3 protein is CASSGRELDTQYF. DNA for the CDR3: TGTGCCAGTAGCGGGAGGGAATTAGATACGCAGTATTTT.

This chain links TRBV11-1 with TRBJ2-7; no reliable D call. Germline-derived CDR1 and CDR2 are SGHAT and FQDESV (reference sequence). CDR3 length equals 14 residues. Trimming removed 2 bases at V and 1 base at J, with 9 bases between. The CDR3, as DNA: TGTGCCAGCAGCTTACGGTACAGTTCCTACGAGCAGTACTTC. Protein sequence: CASSLRYSSYEQYF.

J is TRBJ2-1 and V is TRBV6-1; a weak D match, TRBD1 (7 bases). V was cut by 1 base and J by 0 bases, with 25 bases left in between. CDR3 length equals 21 residues. The germline V gene encodes CDR1 MNHNS and CDR2 SASEGT. DNA of the CDR3: TGTGCCAGCAGTGAAGGCCTCCGGGGCGGGACAGATATCAGCTCCTACAATGAGCAGTTCTTC. It translates to CASSEGLRGGTDISSYNEQFF.

The chain links TRBV18 to TRBJ2-7, with 8 bases aligning to TRBD2. The V gene end was trimmed by 2 bases and the J gene end by 5 bases; junction bases not matched to a gene: 5. Germline CDR1 is KGHSH and CDR2 is LQKENI. This CDR3 region has 14 residues. CDR3 nucleotide sequence: TGTGCCAGCTCACCATCGGGGGGGAGAAACGAGCAGTACTTC. Its protein is CASSPSGGRNEQYF.

The V and J genes are TRBV21-1 and TRBJ2-7; the D call TRBD2 from the table was never checked on the DNA. TRBV21-1 is shown as a pseudogene. CDR3 length: 15 amino acids. The CDR3 nucleotides read TGTGCCAGCAATTCGGACTCCGGGGGCTCCTACGAGCAGTACTTC. It yields the protein CASNSDSGGSYEQYF.